The 20 T cell receptor beta chains given below trace back to one sample, sequenced in a study of cytomegalovirus exposure and HLA in healthy donors. Primers: 60 Vbeta forward and 13 Jbeta reverse. The protocol was immunoSEQ multiplex PCR, while the TCRdb copy is restricted to in-frame clones and leaves out a portion. Its table lists 190,000 or so clones. The sequencing sample was made of PBMCs. The receptor source for this set is a boy younger than 18 in good health and CMV-seronegative.

The chain recombines TRBV2 with TRBJ2-7; D perhaps matches TRBD2 (6 bases). CDR1 SNHLY and CDR2 FYNNEI come from the germline V gene. CDR3 length: 18 residues. Trimming took off 2 bases at V and 4 bases at J, with 24 bases between the two ends. The CDR3 loop reads CASSESTSSGRSGYEQYF. CDR3 coding DNA: TGTGCCAGCAGTGAAAGTACTAGCTCCGGTCGGTCGGGATACGAGCAGTACTTC.

The chain has TRBV11-2 and TRBJ1-1; D perhaps matches TRBD1 (5 bases). Trimming pared 5 bases from V and 4 bases from J, leaving 26 bases between. This CDR3 is built from 18 residues. CDR1 and CDR2 (germline): SGHAT, FQNNGV. CDR3 amino acids: CASSPWGHRGDWGTEAFF. The CDR3, as DNA: TGTGCCAGCAGCCCCTGGGGCCATAGAGGGGACTGGGGCACTGAAGCTTTCTTT.

The chain carries TRBV15 and TRBJ2-7; 8 bases fit TRBD2. CDR3 length equals 15 residues. Trimming took 4 bases from V and 7 from J; bases not matched to a gene: 12. Per germline, CDR1 LNHNV and CDR2 YYDKDF (reference sequence). The CDR3 sequence: CATSTLLTGGLEQYF. The CDR3 nucleotides read TGTGCCACCAGCACCTTGCTAACGGGGGGGCTTGAGCAGTACTTC.

The CDR3 bases are TGTGCCAGCAGCTTAGGTACTAGCGGGGTGACAGATACGCAGTATTTT. Its translation is CASSLGTSGVTDTQYF. The chain joins TRBV7-9 to TRBJ2-3; 10 nucleotides agree with TRBD2. Germline-derived CDR1 and CDR2 are SEHNR and FQNEAQ (reference sequence). This CDR3 has 16 amino acids. Trimming removed 1 base from V and 3 bases from J; junction bases left unmatched: 4.

The chain is built from TRBV28 and TRBJ1-5, with D tentatively TRBD1 (5 bases). CDR3 length equals 17 residues. V was shortened by 3 bases and J by 5 bases, with 20 bases between the two germline ends. The germline V gene has CDR1 MDHEN and CDR2 SYDVKM. DNA of the CDR3: TGTGCCAGCAGTTTGCTTGGGGGGACGGGGAAGGATCAGCCCCAGCATTTT. It is translated as CASSLLGGTGKDQPQHF. Combining the CDR3 with reference TRBV28 and TRBJ1-5 gives the whole variable domain DVKVTQSSRYLVKRTGEKVFLECVQDMDHENMFWYRQDPGLGLRLIYFSYDVKMKEKGDIPEGYSVSREKKERFSLILESASTNQTSMYLCASSLLGGTGKDQPQHFGDGTRLSIL.

The chain joins TRBV28 to TRBJ1-5; 7 bases agree with TRBD1. The V segment lost 6 bases and the J segment 4 bases; nucleotides outside the gene matches: 9. The CDR3 loop spans 15 amino acids. Germline loops: CDR1 MDHEN, CDR2 SYDVKM. CDR3 in amino acids: CASSMTGWGNQPQHF. The CDR3, as DNA: TGTGCCAGCAGCATGACAGGGTGGGGGAATCAGCCCCAGCATTTT.

The chain couples TRBV28 to TRBJ2-7; D gene unclear. The CDR3 totals 12 residues. Per germline, CDR1 MDHEN and CDR2 SYDVKM. With 3 bases removed from V and 3 bases from J, the gap between germline ends came to 6 bases. The CDR3 coding sequence is TGTGCCAGCAGTTTCAGAAGCTACGAGCAGTACTTC. Encoded protein: CASSFRSYEQYF.

V gene TRBV6-5 combines with J gene TRBJ1-1, with 8 bases that match TRBD1. From germline, CDR1 is MNHEY and CDR2 SVGAGI. Trimming cost V 10 bases and J 2 bases; bases outside gene matches: 6. This CDR3 is built from 13 residues. CDR3 sequence: CAIVDRANTEAFF. CDR3 bases: TGTGCCATTGTGGACAGGGCTAACACTGAAGCTTTCTTT.

The CDR3 protein is CASSFGGLSYNEQFF. The DNA for the CDR3 is TGTGCCAGCAGTTTCGGCGGGCTCTCCTACAATGAGCAGTTCTTC. The gene calls are TRBV27 and TRBJ2-1; TRBD2 might be the D (5 bases). CDR3 length: 15 amino acids. V lost 3 bases and J lost 0, with 9 bases in between. From germline, CDR1 is MNHEY and CDR2 SMNVEV (reference sequence).

The chain employs TRBV18 and TRBJ2-7; TRBD1 matches at 9 bases. The V segment lost 4 bases and the J segment 5 bases; nucleotides outside the gene matches: 9. Germline V gene data show CDR1 as KGHSH and CDR2 as LQKENI. The CDR3 sequence is 15 residues long. The CDR3 reads CASSRDGTGQDEQYF. CDR3 bases: TGTGCCAGCTCACGCGACGGGACAGGGCAGGACGAGCAGTACTTC.

The rearrangement links TRBV11-2 to TRBJ2-3; D not resolved. Germline CDR1 is SGHAT and CDR2 is FQNNGV. Trimming took off 5 bases at V and 6 bases at J, with 6 bases between the two ends. The CDR3 is 11 amino acids. CDR3 region: CASSLEDTQYF. As DNA, the CDR3 is TGTGCCAGCAGCCTTGAGGATACGCAGTATTTT.

This chain joins TRBV7-9 and TRBJ1-1; a weak D match, TRBD1 (5 bases). Trimming cost V 3 bases and J 8 bases, with 10 bases left between them. The CDR3 covers 12 residues. Germline CDR1 SEHNR, CDR2 FQNEAQ (reference sequence). Written as DNA, the CDR3 is TGTGCCAGCAGCTTGGGGCACAGAGAAGCTTTCTTT. It encodes CASSLGHREAFF.

In nucleotides, the CDR3 is TGTGCCTGGAGTACCAGGGGGCATGGCTACACCTTC. Translated, it gives CAWSTRGHGYTF. The rearrangement links TRBV30 to TRBJ1-2; 8 positions agree with TRBD1. V was pared by 2 bases and J by 6 bases, with 2 bases of the junction left unmatched. The CDR3 is 12 amino acids. The germline gives CDR1 GTSNPN, CDR2 SVGIG (reference sequence).

This chain uses TRBV18 with TRBJ2-5, with TRBD2 matching over 8 bases. CDR3 length equals 13 residues. Germline CDR1 is KGHSH and CDR2 is LQKENI. Trimming cost V 6 bases and J 4 bases; bases outside gene matches: 4. In DNA, the CDR3 is TGTGCCAGCTCCCCAGGGACTAGAGAGACCCAGTACTTC. Translated: CASSPGTRETQYF.

The rearrangement joins TRBV5-1 to TRBJ2-1; D possibly corresponds to TRBD2 (7 bases). The ends were cut back, 6 bases at V and 9 bases at J, with 25 bases in the middle. Germline V CDR1 and CDR2: SGHRS, YFSETQ. The CDR3 sequence is 16 residues long. The CDR3 here is CASKGGGWPAQGEQFF. In DNA form, the CDR3 reads TGCGCCAGCAAAGGGGGGGGTTGGCCAGCACAAGGTGAGCAGTTCTTC.

The chain is built from TRBV7-3 and TRBJ1-1; 8 bases fit TRBD1. CDR1 SGHTA and CDR2 FQGTGA come from the germline V gene. The CDR3 spans 15 residues. J was trimmed by 4 bases and V by 5 bases; bases with no gene match: 9. The CDR3 coding sequence is TGTGCCAGCAGCCCTCGACAGGGGCGGGGCACTGAAGCTTTCTTT. Its protein product is CASSPRQGRGTEAFF.

The rearrangement joins TRBV19 to TRBJ1-2; tentative D call: TRBD1 (6 bases). This CDR3 is built from 13 residues. CDR1 LNHDA and CDR2 SQIVND come from the germline V gene (reference sequence). V shed 3 bases and J shed 8 bases, with 13 bases lying between them. CDR3 loop: CASSMADRLGYTF. The CDR3 bases are TGTGCCAGTAGTATGGCGGACAGATTAGGCTACACCTTC.

This chain joins TRBV15 and TRBJ2-7, with 7 bases fitting TRBD1. The germline V gene encodes CDR1 LNHNV and CDR2 YYDKDF (reference sequence). This CDR3 has 14 amino acids. After removal of 3 bases from V and 3 bases from J, the junction contained 5 bases not matched to a gene. CDR3 bases: TGTGCCACCAGCAGTCGTGCAGGGGGCTACGAGCAGTACTTC. Protein: CATSSRAGGYEQYF. The complete variable domain, with remaining parts taken from reference TRBV15 and TRBJ2-7, reads DAMVIQNPRYQVTQFGKPVTLSCSQTLNHNVMYWYQQKSSQAPKLLFHYYDKDFNNEADTPDNFQSRRPNTSFCFLDIRSPGLGDTAMYLCATSSRAGGYEQYFGPGTRLTVT.

V and J are TRBV18 and TRBJ1-3; perhaps TRBD1 as D (5 bases). The CDR3 is 16 residues long. V lost 3 bases to trimming and J lost 0 bases, with 12 bases between them. Germline lookup yields CDR1 KGHSH and CDR2 LQKENI. CDR3 DNA: TGTGCCAGCTCACCCCCAAACAGGAACTCTGGAAACACCATATATTTT. Protein sequence: CASSPPNRNSGNTIYF.

This chain connects TRBV6-1 to TRBJ2-1, with D maybe TRBD1 (5 bases). The V end was cut by 7 bases, the J end by 9 bases, with 16 bases between. Germline values: CDR1 MNHNS, CDR2 SASEGT. The CDR3 has 13 amino acids. CDR3 region: CASKGYGLSEQFF. The DNA of the CDR3 is TGTGCCAGCAAGGGGTACGGTTTAAGTGAGCAGTTCTTC.